This passage covers 10 T cell receptor beta chains from one sample sequenced in a study of human T cells and chemical hapten exposure. Time point of the sample: patch test 2, 6 weeks after DPC sensitization. The sample's treatment: therapeutic diphenylcyclopropenone sensitization with weekly scalp DPC. MiXCR, applied by TCRdb to the RACE reads, yields one record per CDR3 protein. The repertoire holds about 350,000 distinct CDR3 sequences, with around 6% as singletons. The sample here was whole blood, taken in connection with sensitization to the hapten diphenylcyclopropenone (DPC). Receptor source: a young woman with alopecia areata. Some clones in this sample may be carry-over from other donors' samples.

The V and J genes are TRBV11-2 and TRBJ2-1; D gene unclear. CDR3 size: 13 residues. Per germline, CDR1 SGHAT and CDR2 FQNNGV. V lost 5 bases to trimming and J lost 5 bases, with 10 bases between them. CDR3 residues: CASSPRNDNEQFF. Written as DNA, the CDR3 is TGTGCCAGCAGCCCAAGGAACGACAATGAGCAGTTCTTC.

This chain connects TRBV5-6 to TRBJ2-3, with a tentative D call TRBD2 (5 bases). CDR3 length equals 13 residues. Between the trimmed V and J ends, which lost 4 bases and 8 bases, there was a span of 14 bases. Germline values: CDR1 SGHDT, CDR2 YYEEEE. This CDR3 reads CASSQNYAGTQYF. The CDR3 region has the DNA TGTGCCAGCAGCCAGAACTACGCGGGTACGCAGTATTTT. The variable domain in full, with the rest retrieved from reference TRBV5-6 and TRBJ2-3, is DAGVTQSPTHLIKTRGQQVTLRCSPKSGHDTVSWYQQALGQGPQFIFQYYEEEERQRGNFPDRFSGHQFPNYSSELNVNALLLGDSALYLCASSQNYAGTQYFGPGTRLTVL.

This clonotype was detected many times. This rearrangement joins TRBV12-3 or TRBV12-4 to TRBJ1-5; tentatively, D is TRBD1 (6 bases). The CDR3 consists of 16 residues. The germline V and J ends were trimmed by 5 bases and 0 bases, with 14 bases remaining between them. This CDR3 is CASSHQGIYSNQPQHF. The CDR3 DNA is TGTGCCAGCAGTCATCAGGGGATTTATAGCAATCAGCCCCAGCATTTT.

This clonotype was seen ten or more times. This chain connects TRBV5-1 to TRBJ1-1; 9 nucleotides align to TRBD1. This CDR3 is 16 amino acids long. Germline V gene lookup returns CDR1 SGHRS and CDR2 YFSETQ. V trimming: 4 bases; J trimming: 0 bases; junction bases outside the gene matches: 7. The CDR3 loop is CASSTTGGLMNTEAFF. The DNA for the CDR3 is TGCGCCAGCAGCACAACAGGGGGCCTGATGAACACTGAAGCTTTCTTT.

This clonotype came up many times. This sequence joins TRBV12-3 or TRBV12-4 and TRBJ1-2; D is unresolved. V lost 3 bases and J lost 1, with 6 bases in between. The CDR3 is 13 residues long. CDR3 sequence reads: CASSLQDNYGYTF. The CDR3 DNA reads TGTGCCAGCAGTTTGCAGGATAACTATGGCTACACCTTC.

This clonotype was detected ten times or more. The chain recombines TRBV6-6 with TRBJ1-2; TRBD1 might be the D (5 bases). With 5 bases removed from V and 7 bases from J, the gap between germline ends came to 11 bases. In germline, CDR1 is MNHNY, CDR2 SVGAGI (reference sequence). The CDR3 runs to 12 residues. The CDR3 protein is CASSKQEAGYTF. The CDR3 DNA reads as TGTGCCAGCAGTAAACAGGAGGCTGGCTACACCTTC.

The J gene is TRBJ2-4, the V gene TRBV7-9; D gene uncertain. V shed 0 bases and J shed 5 bases, with 5 bases lying between them. Germline V lookup: CDR1 SEHNR, CDR2 FQNEAQ (reference sequence). The CDR3 sequence is 13 residues long. CDR3 region: CASSLAPENIQYF. DNA of the CDR3: TGTGCCAGCAGCTTAGCTCCGGAAAACATTCAGTACTTC.

CDR3 loop: CASSLHSNTGELFF. In nucleotides, the CDR3 is TGTGCCAGCAGTCTACACTCAAACACCGGGGAGCTGTTTTTT. J is TRBJ2-2 and V is TRBV12-3 or TRBV12-4; D gene unclear. The V end lost 5 bases, the J end lost 2 bases, and 9 bases lay between the germline ends. There are 14 residues in the CDR3.

This chain links TRBV7-8 with TRBJ2-1; the D gene is possibly TRBD1 (6 bases). CDR1 SGHVS and CDR2 FQNEAQ come from the germline V gene. Trimming removed 5 bases at V and 8 bases at J, with 19 bases between. The CDR3 consists of 15 residues. The CDR3 is CASSPGTGTTDEQFF. CDR3 sequence (DNA): TGTGCCAGCAGCCCCGGGACGGGGACAACCGATGAGCAGTTCTTC.

The chain uses TRBV25-1 and TRBJ2-1; 10 bases match TRBD2. The trim removed 4 bases at V and 10 bases at J, leaving 10 bases unmatched. CDR3 length equals 15 residues. Germline V gene data show CDR1 as MGHDK and CDR2 as SYGVNS. The CDR3 nucleotides read TGTGCCAGCAGTGCGAGCGGGGGGGCCAGACAGGAGCAGTTCTTC. Encoded protein: CASSASGGARQEQFF.